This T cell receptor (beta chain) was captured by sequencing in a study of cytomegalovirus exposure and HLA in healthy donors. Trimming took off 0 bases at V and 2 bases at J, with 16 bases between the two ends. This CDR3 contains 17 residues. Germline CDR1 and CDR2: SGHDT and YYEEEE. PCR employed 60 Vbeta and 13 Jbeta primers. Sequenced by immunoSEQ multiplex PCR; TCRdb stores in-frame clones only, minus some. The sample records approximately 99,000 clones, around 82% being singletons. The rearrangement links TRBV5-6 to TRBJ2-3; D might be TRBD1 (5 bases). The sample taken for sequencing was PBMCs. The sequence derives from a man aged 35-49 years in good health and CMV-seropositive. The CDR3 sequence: CASSLGTSLPFTDTQYF. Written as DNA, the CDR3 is TGTGCCAGCAGCTTGGGGACATCGTTACCTTTCACAGATACGCAGTATTTT. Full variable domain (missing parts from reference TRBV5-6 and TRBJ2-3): DAGVTQSPTHLIKTRGQQVTLRCSPKSGHDTVSWYQQALGQGPQFIFQYYEEEERQRGNFPDRFSGHQFPNYSSELNVNALLLGDSALYLCASSLGTSLPFTDTQYFGPGTRLTVL.